The rows below give T cell receptor beta chains drawn from one sample of a study of OX40 agonist ivuxolimab in advanced cancers. The method was immunoSEQ multiplex PCR; TCRdb's version includes in-frame clones alone and lacks a portion of them. This table has 70,000 or so clones, 92% appearing once. The sample in question was CD4+ or CD8+ T cells sorted from blood, obtained in a trial of the OX40 agonist ivuxolimab. The source is an adult with an advanced solid tumor such as melanoma, head and neck, liver or kidney cancer. CDR3s include the opening cysteine and the closing phenylalanine or tryptophan. D genes are given only for firm matches. The listing skips clone size in some rows; elsewhere it reads once, few, many or a size class.

CDR3nt	CDR3aa	v_gene	j_gene	abundance	d_gene
TGTGCCAGCAGCTCCGGGGCGGGGGGGAACACTGAAGCTTTCTTT	CASSSGAGGNTEAFF	TRBV7-8	TRBJ1-1	.	.
TGTGCCAGCAGCCCACTATCCCAGAGAAGTTATGGCTACACCTTC	CASSPLSQRSYGYTF	TRBV9	TRBJ1-2	.	.
TGTGTCAGAAGCTTCCGTACAGGGAGCAATCAGCCCCAGCATTTT	CVRSFRTGSNQPQHF	TRBV7-5	TRBJ1-5	.	.
TGCGCCAGCAAACAGGGGCTGGATGTGGGTGAGCAGTACTTC	CASKQGLDVGEQYF	TRBV10-2	TRBJ2-7	.	TRBD1
TGTGCCAGCAGGCCGATGTTCGTGGGGCACACTGAAGCTTTCTTT	CASRPMFVGHTEAFF	TRBV5-6	TRBJ1-1	.	.
TGTGCCAGCTTAGGGACAGGGGGCGCCTATAGCACAGATACGCAGTATTTT	CASLGTGGAYSTDTQYF	TRBV2	TRBJ2-3	.	TRBD1
TGTGCTAGCTGGGATACAGATACGCAGTATTTT	CASWDTDTQYF	TRBV28	TRBJ2-3	.	.
TGTGCCAGCAGGCGACTAGTCGACGAGCAGTACTTC	CASRRLVDEQYF	TRBV2	TRBJ2-7	.	.
TGTGCCAGCAGTTACTCAACAGGGGAAACACTTGCTGAAGCTTTCTTT	CASSYSTGETLAEAFF	TRBV6-5	TRBJ1-1	.	TRBD1
TGCGCCAGCAGCCAAGAAGGGGCCGGCGGGGAGCTGTTTTTT	CASSQEGAGGELFF	TRBV4-1	TRBJ2-2	.	.
TGTGCCAGCAGCAACGGACAGGGAACGAACACTGAAGCTTTCTTT	CASSNGQGTNTEAFF	TRBV7-9	TRBJ1-1	.	TRBD1
TGTGCCAGCAGCGTCCACAGGGGGGAGACCCAGTACTTC	CASSVHRGETQYF	TRBV27	TRBJ2-5	few	TRBD1
TGTGCCAGCAGCCACGGACTAGCGGGGGTCCGGGCCTACGAGCAGTACTTC	CASSHGLAGVRAYEQYF	TRBV2	TRBJ2-7	.	TRBD2
TGCGCCAGCAGCCATGGGCAGGGTTACGGAAACACCATATATTTT	CASSHGQGYGNTIYF	TRBV4-3	TRBJ1-3	.	.
TGCGCCAGCAGGAACGGGGCTAGCGTCAATGAGCAGTTCTTC	CASRNGASVNEQFF	TRBV10-2	TRBJ2-1	once	.
TGTGCCAGCAGCTTAGCGTGGGTCGGGGGTAGAGATACGCAGTATTTT	CASSLAWVGGRDTQYF	TRBV11-2	TRBJ2-3	.	.
TGTGCCAGTAGTTGGGGTGAAGGGACAGGGCAGCAGTACTTC	CASSWGEGTGQQYF	TRBV19	TRBJ2-7	.	TRBD1
TGTGCCAGCAGTCTGGGACAGGGGGGTGGCTACACCTTC	CASSLGQGGGYTF	TRBV27	TRBJ1-2	.	TRBD1
TGTGCCAGTAGTATACAGGGGGCGTACACTGAAGCTTTCTTT	CASSIQGAYTEAFF	TRBV19	TRBJ1-1	once	TRBD1
TGTGCCAGCAGCTTAGACAGGGGAGAAGGCTCTGCCTTTGGGGGCTACACCTTC	CASSLDRGEGSAFGGYTF	TRBV7-6	TRBJ1-2	.	TRBD1
TGTGCCAGCGAGCCCGGGACGCCTAATGAAAAACTGTTTTTT	CASEPGTPNEKLFF	TRBV5-6	TRBJ1-4	.	.
TGTGCCAGCAGTTACTCGAGAGGGTTCCAAGAGACCCAGTACTTC	CASSYSRGFQETQYF	TRBV6-5	TRBJ2-5	.	.
TGTGCCAGTAAAGAGGCCCGGACTGGCGGGGAGCTGTTTTTT	CASKEARTGGELFF	TRBV19	TRBJ2-2	.	.
TGTGCCAGCAGCTTGCTTGTTGGACTGAACACCGGGGAGCTGTTTTTT	CASSLLVGLNTGELFF	TRBV7-9	TRBJ2-2	.	.
TGTGCCAGCAGTGAAGCCCTCGCTTGGGCTGAAGCTTTCTTT	CASSEALAWAEAFF	TRBV6-1	TRBJ1-1	.	.
TGTGCCAGCAGCCCACGGCGCCACGAGCAGTACTTC	CASSPRRHEQYF	TRBV13	TRBJ2-7	.	.
TGTGCCAGTAGTATATCACAGGGGACCGAGCAGTACTTC	CASSISQGTEQYF	TRBV19	TRBJ2-7	.	TRBD1
TGCGCCAGCAGCCACCCGGACAGGGGAACAGATACGCAGTATTTT	CASSHPDRGTDTQYF	TRBV4-1	TRBJ2-3	.	TRBD1
TGTGCCAGCAGCCCTGGTGGTCCAGACTATGGCTACACCTTC	CASSPGGPDYGYTF	TRBV7-9	TRBJ1-2	.	.
TGCGCCAGCAGCTCACGGACTAGCGTGTTCAATGAGCAGTTCTTC	CASSSRTSVFNEQFF	TRBV5-1	TRBJ2-1	.	TRBD2
TGCGCCAGCAGCCAAGATTACATGACAGGGGCTGTGAACACTGAAGCTTTCTTT	CASSQDYMTGAVNTEAFF	TRBV4-3	TRBJ1-1	.	TRBD1
TGTGCCAGCAGGGGAATACAGGGAGGGATCACAGATACGCAGTATTTT	CASRGIQGGITDTQYF	TRBV27	TRBJ2-3	.	.
TGCGCCAGCAGTTCCGGGACAGGGGTTCTCTATGGCTACACCTTC	CASSSGTGVLYGYTF	TRBV5-1	TRBJ1-2	.	TRBD1
TGTGCCAGCAATACAGGGGGCTACTATGGCTACACCTTC	CASNTGGYYGYTF	TRBV6-9	TRBJ1-2	.	TRBD1
TGTGCCAGCAGCTTAGCGGCTCATGGGAATACGCAGTATTTT	CASSLAAHGNTQYF	TRBV7-6	TRBJ2-3	.	.
TGTGCCAGCAGCTTAGTACAGTTC	CASSLVQF	TRBV7-2	TRBJ1-2	few	.
TGTGCCATCAGTGAGACCTGGGACAGCCGTACTAACTATGGCTACACCTTC	CAISETWDSRTNYGYTF	TRBV10-3	TRBJ1-2	.	TRBD1
TGTGCCAGCAGCTTAGTGGGACAGGGATTCGGGGAGACCCAGTACTTC	CASSLVGQGFGETQYF	TRBV7-9	TRBJ2-5	.	TRBD1
TGTGCCAGCAGTTCCCGGGACAGGGGACGCAATCAGCCCCAGCATTTT	CASSSRDRGRNQPQHF	TRBV6-5	TRBJ1-5	.	TRBD1
TGTGCCAGCACCCGAACCGGGACCCCCTACGAGCAGTACTTC	CASTRTGTPYEQYF	TRBV7-9	TRBJ2-7	.	.
TGTGCCAGCAGCTCTAGCGGGGGGAGTCCCAACAATGAGCAGTTCTTC	CASSSSGGSPNNEQFF	TRBV7-9	TRBJ2-1	.	TRBD2
TGTGCCAGCAGTGAATGGTCTCTGGGGACAGCCACCTACGAGCAGTACTTC	CASSEWSLGTATYEQYF	TRBV6-1	TRBJ2-7	.	TRBD1
TGTGCCAGCAGTGAGCTGGGACTAGCGGGGGGGCAAGAGACCCAGTACTTC	CASSELGLAGGQETQYF	TRBV2	TRBJ2-5	.	TRBD2
TGTGCCACCACATGGGGACAGGGGGGCAATCAGCCCCAGCATTTT	CATTWGQGGNQPQHF	TRBV19	TRBJ1-5	.	TRBD1
TGTGCCAGCAGTTACGACAGAGGATGGACTGAAGCTTTCTTT	CASSYDRGWTEAFF	TRBV6-5	TRBJ1-1	.	.